This T cell receptor beta chain derives from a study of shared clonotypes between healthy human individuals. The CDR3 is 14 residues long. The ends lost 5 bases at V and 6 bases at J; junction bases unmatched: 3. Per germline, CDR1 MDHEN and CDR2 SYDVKM. The protocol was immunoSEQ multiplex PCR, while the TCRdb copy is restricted to in-frame clones and leaves out a portion. The table lists some 530,000 clones, 60% to 80% of them singletons. The genes are TRBV28 and TRBJ2-7, with 14 positions matching TRBD2. The receptor's source is a woman between 40 and 50 years old in good health. Some clones in this sample may be carry-over from other donors' samples. Sequenced sample: PBMCs. The CDR3 loop is CASSEGLAGGEQYF. The CDR3 bases are TGTGCCAGCAGTGAAGGACTAGCGGGAGGCGAGCAGTACTTC.